The sequence of this TCR beta chain was determined in a study of Ad26.COV2.S vaccination and SARS-CoV-2 variants. With V trimmed by 1 base and J by 4 bases, 15 bases remained unmatched. This CDR3 spans 19 amino acids. The table lists this clone with a count of one. Treatment noted: some 19 received Ad26.COV2.S at low or high dose, single or two shots; about 5 received placebo; per-sample allocation not given. Day 63 after the first vaccine or placebo injection was the time point for sampling. TCRdb's copy holds only in-frame clones and misses some; the assay was immunoSEQ multiplex PCR. The profile shows about half a million clones, about 89% of them singletons.

The rearrangement links TRBV5-3 to TRBJ2-7; 12 bases agree with TRBD2. TRBV5-3 is sorted into the ORF group, with uncertain function. The sequence was collected from a person between 18 and 65 years old who received the Ad26.COV2.S COVID-19 vaccine or a placebo. Sequenced material: peripheral blood, taken in a trial of Ad26.COV2.S vaccine versus placebo. CDR3 nucleotide sequence: TGTGCCAGAAGCTTGAATTCCGGACTAGCGGGATGGGGTTTGTACGAGCAGTACTTC. Its protein product is CARSLNSGLAGWGLYEQYF.